The clone carrying this TCR beta chain appeared many times. The sample comes from a study of response to subunit inactivated influenza vaccine. The germline CDR1 and CDR2 sequences are SGHRS and YFSETQ. This CDR3 is 15 amino acids long. V was cut by 1 base and J by 2 bases, with 12 bases left in between. Using its own MiXCR run on the RT-PCR reads, TCRdb lists one record per CDR3 protein. Of about 570,000 distinct CDR3 sequences in the sample, approximately 10% were seen once. The same sample was also studied in work on T cells expressing NK-cell markers. That investigation notes: TCR beta libraries carry UMIs added by 5'RACE template switching. Sorting was limited to alpha-beta TCR-expressing T cells with an anti-gamma-delta TCR antibody in several experiments. Top CD8+ clonotypes included the dominant CD3+CD56+NKG2C+ clonotypes in roughly 6 donors. The CD3+CD56-NKG2C+ fraction of several donors was likewise dominated by these clonotypes. Expanded NKG2C+ T cell clones were not confirmed as HCMV-specific.

The J gene is TRBJ1-1, the V gene TRBV5-1; a possible D gene is TRBD1 (5 bases). This clonotype was sampled from a man over 45 who received an inactivated influenza vaccine. The sample here was PBMCs from blood, taken on the day of vaccination. The chain's CDR3 is CASSLTEGRNTEAFF. The CDR3 region has the DNA TGCGCCAGCAGCTTGACAGAGGGGCGAAACACTGAAGCTTTCTTT.